Sequencing of this T cell receptor (beta chain) was carried out in a study of blood T cell repertoires in COVID-19. Looking at the study overall: PBMCs, B-cell-depleted T cells, or T cells were the source of the cDNA or gDNA that made up the material.

A Seattle source enrolled patients during active infection and followed them longitudinally. Germline CDR1 is MNHEY and CDR2 is SVGEGT. V shed 4 bases, J shed 4 bases, and the junction held 3 bases outside the gene matches. The CDR3 totals 13 residues. As handled by the study authors: Amplification of reference gene primers was used by the study to estimate nucleated cell counts. TCRdb's copy holds only in-frame clones and misses some; the assay was immunoSEQ multiplex PCR. V and J calls and clone size are copied from that table; D and trimming were computed from the DNA. The data contain about 130,000 clones, 92% of them singletons.

This clonotype was obtained from a man aged 45 to 65 with COVID-19, enrolled during active disease. This chain uses TRBV6-2 or TRBV6-3 with TRBJ2-5; 7 nucleotides match TRBD1. Sequenced input: peripheral blood. The CDR3 is CASSFRQGETQYF. The CDR3 DNA is TGTGCCAGCAGTTTTCGACAGGGAGAGACCCAGTACTTC.